The next 25 T cell receptor beta chains were all read from a single sample in a study of T cells in Graves' hyperthyroidism and ophthalmopathy. Amplification of TCR beta CDR3 regions was performed using RNA transcripts as template. The TCR CDR3 first-round RT-PCR relied on the HTBI primer set. Using its own MiXCR run on the multiplex PCR reads, TCRdb lists one record per CDR3 protein. Of about half a million distinct CDR3 sequences in the sample, roughly 24% are singletons; the top ten hold 11%. The sequenced material came from blood. The receptors were gathered from a woman aged 25 to 39 with Graves' ophthalmopathy.

The chain couples TRBV12-3 or TRBV12-4 to TRBJ1-2, with 8 bases that match TRBD1. There are 14 residues in the CDR3. V lost 7 bases and J lost 14; bases outside the gene matches: 18. CDR3 in DNA: TGTGCCAGCATCTTCCCCTACGCAGGGGGCGGATTAACCTTC. Its protein is CASIFPYAGGGLTF.

This clonotype was counted a single time. J is TRBJ2-5 and V is TRBV20-1; 15 bases line up with TRBD2. The CDR3 spans 16 residues. Germline CDR1 and CDR2: DFQATT and SNEGSKA (reference sequence). V dropped 4 bases and J dropped 5; count of bases not matched to a gene: 8. CDR3 sequence (DNA): TGCAGTGCTACTACGGGACTAGCGGGAGGAAGGGAGACCCAGTACTTC. Its protein product is CSATTGLAGGRETQYF.

This clonotype has ten or more counts. The genes are TRBV4-1 and TRBJ1-1; perhaps TRBD1 as D (5 bases). The CDR3 is 15 amino acids. Trimming removed 0 bases from V and 4 bases from J, with 12 bases in between. Germline CDR1 and CDR2: MGHRA and YSYEKL. The DNA for the CDR3 is TGCGCCAGCAGCCAAGATCCCCGGGGACCCACTGAAGCTTTCTTT. It encodes CASSQDPRGPTEAFF.

This clonotype was counted only a few times. J is TRBJ2-5 and V is TRBV7-9; TRBD1 agrees at 8 bases. Losses at the gene ends were 5 bases for V and 5 bases for J; bases not matched to a gene: 13. Germline CDR1 is SEHNR and CDR2 is FQNEAQ (reference sequence). The CDR3 is 16 residues long. As DNA, the CDR3 is TGTGCCAGCAGCGACACTTTACAGGGGGTCGGGGAGACCCAGTACTTC. Protein: CASSDTLQGVGETQYF.

Many counts were recorded for this clonotype. The chain combines TRBV7-3 with TRBJ2-5; D may correspond to TRBD1 or TRBD2 (6 bases each). The CDR3 is made up of 15 amino acids. The germline V and J ends were trimmed by 2 bases and 10 bases, with 20 bases remaining between them. CDR1 is SGHTA, CDR2 FQGTGA, per germline. CDR3 region: CASSLVGGPMWDQYF. CDR3 DNA: TGTGCCAGCAGCTTAGTCGGGGGCCCAATGTGGGACCAGTACTTC. Full variable domain (missing parts from reference TRBV7-3 and TRBJ2-5): GAGVSQTPSNKVTEKGKYVELRCDPISGHTALYWYRQSLGQGPEFLIYFQGTGAADDSGLPNDRFFAVRPEGSVSTLKIQRTERGDSAVYLCASSLVGGPMWDQYFGPGTRLLVL.

This clonotype was counted ten times or more. The genes are TRBV6-1 and TRBJ1-1; TRBD1 matches at 11 bases. The germline V gene has CDR1 MNHNS and CDR2 SASEGT. This CDR3 is 18 amino acids long. The junction had 14 bases not matched to a gene; V was cut back by 4 bases and J by 4 bases. For the CDR3, the DNA is TGTGCCAGCAGTGGAGCCGGGACAGGGGGTGGGATGAGCACTGAAGCTTTCTTT. This codes for CASSGAGTGGGMSTEAFF.

This clonotype showed up many times. V gene TRBV6-1 combines with J gene TRBJ1-2; maybe TRBD1 (5 bases). Looked up from germline, CDR1 is MNHNS and CDR2 is SASEGT. CDR3 length equals 13 residues. V lost 4 bases and J lost 4, with 10 bases in between. CDR3: CASSAGPGYGYTF. The CDR3 DNA sequence: TGTGCCAGCAGTGCAGGGCCGGGCTATGGCTACACCTTC.

This clonotype appeared many times. Since the CDR3 does not end with the conserved phenylalanine or tryptophan, this likely comes from a read error. DNA for the CDR3: TGTGCCAGCAGTGACTCGAGCGGGGGGGCAGATACGCAGTATTCT. Amino acid sequence: CASSDSSGGADTQYS. The V gene is TRBV6-4, the J gene TRBJ2-3, with 10 bases identical to TRBD2. Unmatched junction bases numbered 1, after V lost 0 bases and J lost 4 bases. CDR1 is MRHNA and CDR2 is SNTAGT in the germline V gene. This CDR3 is built from 15 residues.

This clonotype was seen ten or more times. The gene calls are TRBV29-1 and TRBJ2-2; a weak D match, TRBD1 (6 bases). Germline V gene data show CDR1 as SQVTM and CDR2 as ANQGSEA. The CDR3 is 13 amino acids. CDR3 coding DNA: TGCAAGGGGCACAGGGTCGGAACCGGGGAGCTGTTTTTT. Its protein is CKGHRVGTGELFF.

The J gene is TRBJ1-1, the V gene TRBV6-1; 9 nucleotides align to TRBD1. V lost 6 bases to trimming and J lost 6 bases; unmatched junction nucleotides: 8. Germline loops: CDR1 MNHNS, CDR2 SASEGT. This CDR3 contains 14 residues. Written as DNA, the CDR3 is TGTGCCAGCAGGCCTGGACAGGGGTGGTCTGAAGCTTTCTTT. This codes for CASRPGQGWSEAFF.

This chain links TRBV6-1 with TRBJ2-2, with 13 bases lining up with TRBD2. CDR1 is MNHNS, CDR2 SASEGT, per germline. J gave up 5 bases and V 5 bases, and 8 bases lay outside the gene matches. This CDR3 spans 17 amino acids. CDR3 coding DNA: TGTGCCAGCAGTAATGTTCCGGGACTAGCGGGGACCGGGGAGCTGTTTTTT. Amino acids: CASSNVPGLAGTGELFF.

This clonotype was detected only a few times. The J gene is TRBJ1-3, the V gene TRBV28, with D possibly matching TRBD1 (5 bases). Germline V lookup: CDR1 MDHEN, CDR2 SYDVKM. This CDR3 has 14 amino acids. V lost 8 bases and J 2 bases, leaving 13 bases between the germline ends. DNA for the CDR3: TGTGCCAGCCTCCAGGGAGTACCTGGAAACACCATATATTTT. Translating gives CASLQGVPGNTIYF.

In this sample, this clonotype turned up many times. The rearrangement joins TRBV6-2 or TRBV6-3 to TRBJ2-7; D is undetermined. Trimming took 3 bases from V and 2 from J, leaving 11 bases between them. This CDR3 has 14 amino acids. Germline V gene lookup returns CDR1 MNHEY and CDR2 SVGEGT. The CDR3 region is CASSYLLRPYEQYF. The CDR3, as DNA: TGTGCCAGCAGTTATCTGCTAAGGCCCTACGAGCAGTACTTC.

The chain combines TRBV9 with TRBJ1-2; tentatively, D is TRBD1 (5 bases). This CDR3 has 12 amino acids. The germline CDR1 and CDR2 sequences are SGDLS and YYNGEE. V was shortened by 7 bases and J by 5 bases, with 12 bases between the two germline ends. This CDR3 is CASLDNKYGYTF. The CDR3 coding sequence is TGTGCCAGCCTGGACAACAAATATGGCTACACCTTC.

In its sample, this clonotype was seen a few times. The gene calls are TRBV29-1 and TRBJ1-2; perhaps TRBD1 as D (6 bases). The CDR3 runs 12 residues. V was cut by 7 bases and J by 8 bases, with 17 bases left in between. CDR1 is SQVTM, CDR2 ANQGSEA, per germline. The CDR3 region has the DNA TGCAGCGCAACAGGGAATAGTCTGGGCTACACCTTC. This sequence encodes CSATGNSLGYTF.

This clonotype was seen at least ten times. The V call is TRBV20-1, the J call TRBJ2-7; 11 positions match TRBD1. Trimming cost V 4 bases and J 3 bases; bases outside gene matches: 5. This CDR3 contains 14 residues. The germline gives CDR1 DFQATT, CDR2 SNEGSKA (reference sequence). The CDR3 protein is CSAILGTGGYEQYF. In DNA form, the CDR3 reads TGCAGTGCTATACTGGGGACAGGGGGCTACGAGCAGTACTTC.

This sequence joins TRBV11-2 and TRBJ1-2; D not certain. This CDR3 is 15 amino acids long. Germline V lookup: CDR1 SGHAT, CDR2 FQNNGV. The V gene lost 4 bases and the J gene lost 5 bases, with 17 bases spanning the gap. CDR3 residues: CASSSLWRGSYGYTF. The CDR3 DNA is TGTGCCAGCAGCTCACTTTGGCGCGGATCTTATGGCTACACCTTC.

On this clonotype itself: At one end, the junction sequence differs from germline, possibly due to a read error. The chain has TRBV11-2 and TRBJ2-2, with 10 bases lining up with TRBD2. Germline assignment: CDR1 SGHAT and CDR2 FQNNGV. The CDR3 is 16 residues long. CDR3 amino acids: CASSFLAGANTGELCF. In DNA, the CDR3 is TGTGCCAGCAGCTTTCTAGCGGGGGCGAACACCGGGGAGCTGTGTTTT.

The chain uses TRBV6-2 or TRBV6-3 and TRBJ2-2; 10 nucleotides align to TRBD1. The CDR3 is 16 residues long. The trim removed 4 bases at V and 8 bases at J, leaving 10 bases unmatched. Per the germline V gene, CDR1 is MNHEY and CDR2 is SVGEGT. CDR3 residues: CASSSERDRGEGELFF. The CDR3 region has the DNA TGTGCCAGCAGTTCCGAACGGGACAGGGGCGAGGGGGAGCTGTTTTTT.

The rearrangement joins TRBV15 to TRBJ1-1, with no clear D. The CDR3 is 12 residues long. With 3 bases removed from V and 1 base from J, the gap between germline ends came to 3 bases. Germline V gene data show CDR1 as LNHNV and CDR2 as YYDKDF (reference sequence). CDR3 nucleotides: TGTGCCACCAGCAGCAGGAACACTGAAGCTTTCTTT. Amino acids: CATSSRNTEAFF.

This clonotype was found many times. This rearrangement joins TRBV6-1 to TRBJ2-5, with D hard to call. CDR1 is MNHNS and CDR2 is SASEGT in the germline V gene. The CDR3 is made up of 13 amino acids. Trimming cost V 4 bases and J 5 bases, with 11 bases left between them. The CDR3 nucleotides read TGTGCCAGCAGTGCCTCGGGCCTCGAGACCCAGTACTTC. Residues: CASSASGLETQYF.

This clonotype was detected a few times. The V call is TRBV20-1, the J call TRBJ1-2, with D possibly matching TRBD1 (6 bases). Germline CDR1 is DFQATT and CDR2 is SNEGSKA (reference sequence). The V gene lost 3 bases and the J gene lost 0 bases, with 11 bases spanning the gap. CDR3 length: 14 residues. Here the CDR3 DNA reads TGCAGTGCTAGCCCCAGGGGCACTAACTATGGCTACACCTTC. This codes for CSASPRGTNYGYTF.

This clonotype was seen many times. This chain joins TRBV28 and TRBJ2-7; D unresolved. This CDR3 spans 14 amino acids. The V end lost 7 bases, the J end lost 2 bases, and 15 bases lay between the germline ends. Germline lookup yields CDR1 MDHEN and CDR2 SYDVKM. The DNA for the CDR3 is TGTGCCAGCACCCCGTCAGGAGACACCTACGAGCAGTACTTC. This codes for CASTPSGDTYEQYF.

This clonotype was recorded many times. The rearrangement joins TRBV20-1 to TRBJ2-4, with D possibly being TRBD1 (6 bases). CDR1 and CDR2 from the germline V gene are DFQATT and SNEGSKA (reference sequence). This CDR3 comprises 13 residues. V lost 6 bases to trimming and J lost 7 bases, with 16 bases between them. In nucleotides, the CDR3 is TGCAGTGCCAGATTCCGGACAGTCAACATTCAGTACTTC. Translated, it gives CSARFRTVNIQYF.

As for this clonotype: The CDR3 end shows no conserved phenylalanine or tryptophan, and so a read error is likely. The rearrangement joins TRBV11-1 to TRBJ1-2; TRBD1 matches 9 bases. This CDR3 contains 16 residues. Germline loops: CDR1 SGHAT, CDR2 FQDESV (reference sequence). Trimming cost V 8 bases and J 5 bases; bases outside gene matches: 15. CDR3 DNA sequence: TGTGCCAGCGGCTGGGACTTGGACAGGGGCCCTTATGGCTACACCTCC. Translation: CASGWDLDRGPYGYTS.